These 29 T cell receptor beta chains originate from one sample sequenced in a study of CD8 T cells in ankylosing spondylitis listed by TCRdb under 2017. Library preparation employed 5' RACE. These reads were obtained on an Illumina HiSeq 2500. TCRdb passed the public sequencing reads through fastp at Q25 and MiXCR, retaining productive beta sequences. All rows with the same CDR3 protein become a single entry with the most common DNA and genes. Counted in this sample were some 130,000 distinct CDR3 sequences; about 7% of them appeared once. In total, the top ten clones hold around 12% of the sample. Specimen: blood, either unsorted or a sorted T cell fraction (not recorded which). The receptors were gathered from a female donor with ankylosing spondylitis or in good health (not recorded which).

This clonotype was seen ten or more times. The chain uses TRBV5-1 and TRBJ1-1; no firm D call. CDR3 length: 15 amino acids. With 1 base removed from V and 2 bases from J, the gap between germline ends came to 12 bases. Looked up from germline, CDR1 is SGHRS and CDR2 is YFSETQ. CDR3 DNA: TGCGCCAGCAGCTTGTCGGCCGGAGCTAACACTGAAGCTTTCTTT. Protein product: CASSLSAGANTEAFF.

This clonotype was seen more than once but under ten times. The rearrangement uses TRBV7-9 and TRBJ1-2, with D perhaps TRBD1 (6 bases). CDR1 is SEHNR and CDR2 is FQNEAQ in the germline V gene (reference sequence). The CDR3 contains 13 residues. The V end lost 1 base, the J end lost 6 bases, and 9 bases lay between the germline ends. Here the CDR3 reads CASSLVPGDGYTF. In nucleotides, the CDR3 is TGTGCCAGCAGCTTAGTCCCAGGGGATGGCTACACCTTC.

The table lists this clonotype with many counts. The CDR3 nucleotides read TGTGCCAGCAGCTCTTATAGCGGGGGGTCGGGGGAGCAGTACTTC. This gives the protein CASSSYSGGSGEQYF. The chain recombines TRBV6-1 with TRBJ2-7; 10 positions match TRBD2. This CDR3 has 15 amino acids. Germline assignment: CDR1 MNHNS and CDR2 SASEGT. The junction had 12 bases not matched to a gene; V was cut back by 6 bases and J by 7 bases.

This clonotype has just a few counts. The chain joins TRBV20-1 to TRBJ2-5; TRBD2 aligns across 11 bases. Trimming cost V 5 bases and J 2 bases; bases outside gene matches: 10. The CDR3 spans 16 residues. The germline V gene encodes CDR1 DFQATT and CDR2 SNEGSKA (reference sequence). CDR3 sequence: CSADSSTSGVQETQYF. The CDR3 DNA reads TGCAGTGCTGATTCTTCGACTAGCGGGGTACAAGAGACCCAGTACTTC.

In this sample, this clonotype turned up many times. This chain links TRBV5-1 with TRBJ2-2, with 9 nucleotides matching TRBD1. CDR3 length: 15 residues. V lost 1 base to trimming and J lost 5 bases; unmatched junction nucleotides: 3. The germline CDR1 and CDR2 sequences are SGHRS and YFSETQ. DNA for the CDR3: TGCGCCAGCAGCTTGAAACAGGGGGCAACCGGGGAGCTGTTTTTT. This codes for CASSLKQGATGELFF.

In its sample, this clonotype was seen many times. The chain is built from TRBV20-1 and TRBJ2-7, with TRBD2 matching 13 bases. J lost 7 bases, V lost 3 bases, and 9 bases had no gene match. The CDR3 runs 15 residues. Germline V gene data show CDR1 as DFQATT and CDR2 as SNEGSKA (reference sequence). The CDR3 sequence: CSASGTSGALREQYF. The CDR3 DNA reads as TGCAGTGCTAGTGGGACTAGCGGGGCTTTACGTGAGCAGTACTTC.

A few counts support this clonotype. The gene calls are TRBV11-2 and TRBJ2-7; D gene ambiguous. Germline loops: CDR1 SGHAT, CDR2 FQNNGV. Trimming took off 5 bases at V and 2 bases at J, with 7 bases between the two ends. The CDR3 covers 12 residues. In DNA form, the CDR3 reads TGTGCCAGCAGCAACCGCCCCTACGAGCAGTACTTC. Its translation: CASSNRPYEQYF.

This clonotype came up many times. V and J are TRBV5-1 and TRBJ1-6; 7 nucleotides agree with TRBD1. The germline CDR1 and CDR2 sequences are SGHRS and YFSETQ. V shed 1 base and J 8 bases; nucleotides not matched to a gene: 12. The CDR3 runs 17 residues. The CDR3 DNA follows: TGCGCCAGCAGCTTGAGTTTCGACAGGGCTAAGGATTCACCCCTCCACTTT. Translated, it gives CASSLSFDRAKDSPLHF.

This chain links TRBV20-1 with TRBJ1-2; D unresolved. The CDR3 runs 14 residues. Germline V gene lookup returns CDR1 DFQATT and CDR2 SNEGSKA (reference sequence). Trimming removed 6 bases from V and 6 bases from J, with 20 bases in between. The CDR3 protein is CSAGRADLLNGYTF. The CDR3 DNA reads as TGCAGTGCAGGGCGGGCGGACCTACTTAATGGCTACACCTTC.

This clonotype was detected only a few times. The chain combines TRBV3-1 with TRBJ2-7; 8 bases match TRBD1. Trimming at V came to 2 bases and at J to 7 bases, leaving 10 bases not matched to a gene. Per germline, CDR1 LGHDT and CDR2 YNNKEL (reference sequence). The CDR3 runs to 15 residues. Here the CDR3 DNA reads TGTGCCAGCAGCCAACGGACAGGGTGGATTGAAGAGCAGTACTTC. Protein sequence: CASSQRTGWIEEQYF.

The table lists this clonotype with many counts. V usage is TRBV7-8 and J usage is TRBJ2-7; D gene ambiguous. This CDR3 has 15 residues. CDR1 and CDR2 from the germline V gene are SGHVS and FQNEAQ. V was cut by 6 bases and J by 0 bases, with 15 bases left in between. The CDR3 DNA sequence: TGTGCCAGCAGGGTTGCCCAGGCCTTCTCCTACGAGCAGTACTTC. The encoded protein is CASRVAQAFSYEQYF.

This clonotype was counted ten times or more. The rearrangement links TRBV19 to TRBJ2-2; 9 nucleotides agree with TRBD1. J was trimmed by 4 bases and V by 5 bases; bases with no gene match: 8. The CDR3 sequence is 16 residues long. CDR1 is LNHDA, CDR2 SQIVND, per germline (reference sequence). CDR3 residues: CASSLNGQGSTGELFF. For the CDR3, the DNA is TGTGCCAGTAGTCTTAACGGACAGGGGAGCACCGGGGAGCTGTTTTTT.

There are many counts of this clonotype. The chain has TRBV2 and TRBJ2-1; the D is unclear. V gave up 3 bases and J gave up 14 bases, with 14 bases separating them. The CDR3 has 12 amino acids. Germline-derived CDR1 and CDR2 are SNHLY and FYNNEI. This chain's CDR3 is CASSELDRLKFF. The CDR3 DNA reads as TGTGCCAGCAGTGAGCTTGATAGATTAAAGTTCTTC.

In regard to this clonotype: A much larger clone lies a single base off, so this may be a read error. In nucleotides, the CDR3 is TGTACCAGCAGCTTAGAGGCGGCAGCGGGAAACACCATATATTTT. This encodes CTSSLEAAAGNTIYF. The chain employs TRBV7-2 and TRBJ1-3; D remains ambiguous. V gave up 1 base and J gave up 4 bases, with 11 bases separating them. The CDR3 runs 15 residues. From germline, CDR1 is SGHTA and CDR2 FQGNSA. Combining the CDR3 with reference TRBV7-2 and TRBJ1-3 gives the whole variable domain GAGVSQSPSNKVTEKGKDVELRCDPISGHTALYWYRQSLGQGLEFLIYFQGNSAPDKSGLPSDRFSAERTGGSVSTLTIQRTQQEDSAVYLCTSSLEAAAGNTIYFGEGSWLTVV.

This clonotype was counted at least ten times. This chain uses TRBV12-3 or TRBV12-4 with TRBJ1-1, with D uncertain. The CDR3 is made up of 12 amino acids. Trimming shortened V by 3 bases and J by 5 bases, and 7 bases separated the two germline ends. CDR3 bases: TGTGCCAGCAGTTTCTGGCGTACTGAAGCTTTCTTT. The encoded protein is CASSFWRTEAFF.

This chain uses TRBV7-6 with TRBJ2-5, with 8 bases that match TRBD1. From germline, CDR1 is SGHVS and CDR2 FNYEAQ. CDR3 length: 15 residues. The trim removed 6 bases at V and 5 bases at J, leaving 11 bases unmatched. In DNA form, the CDR3 reads TGTGCCAGCAGTTTGGACAGGGTTCCCCTGGAGACCCAGTACTTC. This translates into CASSLDRVPLETQYF.

This clonotype has a count of ten or more. The rearrangement uses TRBV7-2 and TRBJ1-1; TRBD1 is a possible D gene (6 bases). The CDR3 spans 16 residues. Trimming pared 1 base from V and 4 bases from J, leaving 16 bases between. CDR1 is SGHTA, CDR2 FQGNSA, per germline. The CDR3 sequence is CASSLGQAYVPTEAFF. In DNA form, the CDR3 reads TGTGCCAGCAGCTTAGGACAGGCCTACGTACCCACTGAAGCTTTCTTT.

Details on this clonotype: This may be a read error: a much more frequent sequence differs by one nucleotide. Because it lacks the conserved phenylalanine or tryptophan at the end, this CDR3 is likely a read error. The rearrangement links TRBV12-3 or TRBV12-4 to TRBJ2-2; D is unresolved. The CDR3 sequence is 13 residues long. CDR3 loop: CASSLANTGELFS. The CDR3 DNA sequence: TGTGCCAGCAGTCTAGCGAACACCGGGGAGCTGTTTTCT.

This chain connects TRBV5-1 to TRBJ2-1; maybe TRBD2 (6 bases). Germline V gene sequence: CDR1 SGHRS, CDR2 YFSETQ. The V end lost 0 bases, the J end lost 3 bases, and 13 bases lay between the germline ends. The CDR3 runs 16 residues. The CDR3 nucleotides read TGCGCCAGCAGCTTGGTTTGGAGGAGGGGCTACAATGAGCAGTTCTTC. This gives the protein CASSLVWRRGYNEQFF.

The sample holds one count of this clonotype. The genes are TRBV20-1 and TRBJ1-2; D is unclear. Per the germline V gene, CDR1 is DFQATT and CDR2 is SNEGSKA (reference sequence). This CDR3 has 15 residues. Trimming pared 2 bases from V and 0 bases from J, leaving 13 bases between. The chain's CDR3 is CSARPAGISNYGYTF. Here the CDR3 DNA reads TGCAGTGCTAGACCCGCGGGGATTTCTAACTATGGCTACACCTTC.

This clonotype was recorded many times. The rearrangement uses TRBV5-1 and TRBJ2-2, with D tentatively TRBD1 (5 bases). This CDR3 has 13 residues. Germline V gene sequence: CDR1 SGHRS, CDR2 YFSETQ. The V gene lost 4 bases and the J gene lost 6 bases, with 10 bases spanning the gap. The chain's CDR3 is CASSQGFSGELFF. CDR3 coding DNA: TGCGCCAGCAGCCAGGGATTTTCCGGGGAGCTGTTTTTT.

This clonotype was seen many times. This chain links TRBV12-3 or TRBV12-4 with TRBJ1-1; possible D gene TRBD1, 6 bases. V lost 5 bases and J 3 bases, leaving 10 bases between the germline ends. This CDR3 contains 13 residues. The CDR3 region has the DNA TGTGCCAGCAGTACCCAGGGGTACACTGAAGCTTTCTTT. As protein: CASSTQGYTEAFF.

At least ten counts were recorded for this clonotype. The chain uses TRBV6-1 and TRBJ2-1; D not resolved. Trimming took off 8 bases at V and 7 bases at J, with 18 bases between the two ends. The CDR3 runs 14 residues. Germline V gene sequence: CDR1 MNHNS, CDR2 SASEGT. This CDR3 is CASSAQELGNEQFF. The CDR3 nucleotides read TGTGCCAGCTCGGCGCAGGAATTAGGAAATGAGCAGTTCTTC.

This clonotype was recorded at least ten times. This sequence joins TRBV30 and TRBJ2-3; D call uncertain. V lost 0 bases and J lost 6, with 4 bases in between. The CDR3 loop spans 11 amino acids. Per germline, CDR1 GTSNPN and CDR2 SVGIG (reference sequence). The CDR3 sequence is CAWSVTDTQYF. CDR3 bases: TGTGCCTGGAGTGTCACGGATACGCAGTATTTT.

This clonotype was counted many times. The chain has TRBV14 and TRBJ2-3, with 7 nucleotides matching TRBD2. The CDR3 totals 15 residues. After removal of 4 bases from V and 2 bases from J, the junction contained 6 bases not matched to a gene. CDR1 and CDR2 from the germline V gene are SGHDN and FVKESK. CDR3 sequence: CASSPWRGYTDTQYF. In DNA form, the CDR3 reads TGTGCCAGCAGCCCCTGGCGGGGGTACACAGATACGCAGTATTTT.

This clonotype appeared many times. This rearrangement joins TRBV5-5 to TRBJ1-1; D may be TRBD1 (5 bases). V dropped 4 bases and J dropped 3 bases, with 16 bases sitting between them. The CDR3 consists of 15 residues. The germline gives CDR1 SGHKS, CDR2 YYEKEE (reference sequence). In DNA, the CDR3 is TGTGCCAGCAGCCTGAGCCTTAGGGACGACACTGAAGCTTTCTTT. Its translation: CASSLSLRDDTEAFF.

Many counts were recorded for this clonotype. The CDR3 region has the DNA TGTGCCAGCAGCCCGACAGGGGTTGGCTACACCTTC. Its protein is CASSPTGVGYTF. The chain combines TRBV7-9 with TRBJ1-2; 8 bases map to TRBD1. The CDR3 is 12 amino acids. The junction had 3 bases not matched to a gene; V was cut back by 5 bases and J by 7 bases. The germline CDR1 and CDR2 sequences are SEHNR and FQNEAQ (reference sequence).

The table lists this clonotype with many counts. The V call is TRBV29-1, the J call TRBJ2-5, with no clear D. Trimming left V 3 bases short and J 2 bases short, with 16 bases between. Looked up from germline, CDR1 is SQVTM and CDR2 is ANQGSEA. CDR3 length: 15 amino acids. The CDR3 here is CSVEPERHLQETQYF. CDR3 sequence (DNA): TGCAGCGTTGAGCCCGAACGACATTTACAAGAGACCCAGTACTTC.

This clonotype came up a few times. The rearrangement joins TRBV19 to TRBJ2-7, with 10 bases aligning to TRBD2. V dropped 7 bases and J dropped 1; count of bases not matched to a gene: 4. This CDR3 is built from 14 residues. Germline-derived CDR1 and CDR2 are LNHDA and SQIVND (reference sequence). The CDR3 DNA reads TGTGCCAGTACCCCTAGCGGGGGTTCCTACGAGCAGTACTTC. It encodes CASTPSGGSYEQYF.